This is a list of T cell receptor beta chains from one sample in a study of T-cell reconstitution after alpha-beta-depleted transplantation in children. MiXCR, run by TCRdb on the PCR reads, gives a single entry per CDR3 protein. The sample includes over 550,000 distinct CDR3 sequences, roughly a tenth of them seen just once. Sequencing was performed on PBMCs from the stem cell graft donor, taken from the stem cell graft. The receptors originated from a human donor who donated a stem cell graft to a child with acute myeloid leukemia. Both conserved end residues are part of each CDR3. D genes are given only for firm matches. Not every row has a clone size; where given, it reads once, few, many or a size class.

j_gene,abundance,v_gene,d_gene,CDR3aa,CDR3nt
TRBJ1-2,few,TRBV27,-,CASSLRPREGYGYTF,TGTGCCAGCAGTTTAAGGCCGAGAGAAGGCTATGGCTACACCTTC
TRBJ1-4,-,TRBV29-1,-,CSVEGNRDEKLFF,TGCAGCGTTGAGGGTAACAGGGACGAAAAACTGTTTTTT
TRBJ2-1,few,TRBV4-3,-,CASSQDRRVYNEQFF,TGCGCCAGCAGCCAAGATAGGCGGGTCTACAATGAGCAGTTCTTC
TRBJ2-6,-,TRBV20-1,-,CSAREFDSSSGANVLTF,TGCAGTGCTAGAGAATTTGATTCCAGCTCTGGGGCCAACGTCCTGACTTTC
TRBJ2-7,many,TRBV29-1,TRBD1,CSVEFGQGLIRDF,TGCAGCGTTGAATTTGGACAGGGCCTTATCAGGGACTTC
TRBJ2-7,many,TRBV28,-,CASQSGSSYEQYF,TGTGCCTCTCAGTCGGGGAGCTCCTACGAGCAGTACTTC
TRBJ2-7,many,TRBV5-1,-,CASSLGGHEQYF,TGCGCCAGCAGCTTGGGAGGGCACGAGCAGTACTTC
TRBJ1-4,many,TRBV10-3,TRBD1,CAISEGTGANEKLFF,TGTGCCATCAGTGAGGGGACAGGGGCGAATGAAAAACTGTTTTTT
TRBJ2-4,-,TRBV4-2,TRBD2,CASSQDGEGNIQYF,TGTGCCAGCAGCCAAGATGGGGAGGGTAACATTCAGTACTTC
TRBJ2-4,many,TRBV9,TRBD2,CASSVAGGPIQYF,TGTGCCAGCAGCGTAGCGGGAGGGCCGATTCAGTACTTC
TRBJ2-6,many,TRBV28,-,CASSVARSSGANVLTF,TGTGCCAGCAGTGTGGCTCGGAGCTCTGGGGCCAACGTCCTGACTTTC
TRBJ2-7,few,TRBV28,-,CASSLSWTAYEQYF,TGTGCCAGCAGTTTATCTTGGACAGCGTACGAGCAGTACTTC
TRBJ1-1,-,TRBV29-1,-,CSAGREGTEAFF,TGCAGCGCGGGACGTGAGGGCACTGAAGCTTTCTTT
TRBJ1-3,-,TRBV29-1,-,CSVPGAHGNTIYF,TGCAGCGTCCCAGGGGCTCATGGAAACACCATATATTTT
TRBJ2-2,-,TRBV7-9,-,CAISFLGQTGELFF,TGTGCCATCAGCTTTCTTGGACAAACCGGGGAGCTGTTTTTT
TRBJ1-2,-,TRBV19,-,CASSTGDLSYGYTF,TGTGCCAGTAGTACAGGGGACTTAAGCTATGGCTACACCTTC
TRBJ2-5,many,TRBV12-3/TRBV12-4,-,CASSFGRRETQYF,TGTGCCAGCAGTTTTGGGAGAAGAGAGACCCAGTACTTC
TRBJ1-2,many,TRBV28,-,CASRPTGTYGYTF,TGTGCCAGCAGGCCGACGGGAACCTATGGCTACACCTTC
TRBJ2-2,many,TRBV5-1,-,CASSPGTQNTGELFF,TGCGCCAGCAGCCCCGGGACCCAGAACACCGGGGAGCTGTTTTTT
TRBJ2-5,few,TRBV29-1,TRBD1,CSVYLGTDQETQYF,TGCAGCGTTTACCTCGGGACAGACCAAGAGACCCAGTACTTC
TRBJ2-5,many,TRBV19,TRBD1,CASSIDRVQTQYF,TGTGCCAGTAGTATCGACAGGGTGCAGACCCAGTACTTC
TRBJ2-7,many,TRBV10-3,TRBD2,CAISGGEPEQYF,TGTGCCATCAGCGGGGGGGAACCCGAGCAGTACTTC
TRBJ2-7,-,TRBV27,-,CASSFNVPGLGAEQYF,TGTGCCAGCAGTTTCAACGTCCCGGGACTCGGGGCCGAGCAGTACTTC
TRBJ2-7,-,TRBV28,-,CASSTAEGSVW,TGTGCCAGCAGTACAGCCGAGGGTTCAGTGTGG
TRBJ2-1,few,TRBV6-2/TRBV6-3,TRBD2,CASSYTAGTSGRANEQFF,TGTGCCAGCAGTTACACAGCCGGGACTAGCGGGAGGGCCAATGAGCAGTTCTTC